The 20 T cell receptor beta chains given below trace back to one sample, sequenced in a study of blood T cell repertoires in COVID-19. Only in-frame clones appear in the TCRdb table, and some are missing; sequencing was by immunoSEQ multiplex PCR. The data contain hundreds of thousands of clones, about 88% of them singletons. The sequencing input was PBMCs or T cells enriched from blood (not recorded which). The receptors stem from a woman in her fifties or sixties who had recovered from COVID-19.

The rearrangement links TRBV18 to TRBJ2-5; D possibly corresponds to TRBD2 (5 bases). Per germline, CDR1 KGHSH and CDR2 LQKENI. V lost 0 bases, J lost 1 base, and 12 bases lay in between. This CDR3 is 16 amino acids long. The chain's CDR3 is CASSPPGLGFQETQYF. CDR3 nucleotide sequence: TGTGCCAGCTCACCACCCGGACTGGGGTTCCAAGAGACCCAGTACTTC.

This chain connects TRBV18 to TRBJ2-3; D not certain. The CDR3 extends over 13 amino acids. CDR1 and CDR2 (germline): KGHSH, LQKENI. Deletions cut 0 bases from V and 6 bases from J, with 7 bases between. The CDR3 DNA reads TGTGCCAGCTCACCACCGGAGATGGATACGCAGTATTTT. Encoded protein: CASSPPEMDTQYF.

The rearrangement uses TRBV27 and TRBJ1-2; 7 bases are shared with TRBD1. The CDR3 contains 15 residues. With 0 bases clipped from V and 5 bases from J, the junction kept 6 bases outside the gene matches. Germline loops: CDR1 MNHEY, CDR2 SMNVEV (reference sequence). In DNA form, the CDR3 reads TGTGCCAGCAGTTTATCAACAGGGGTGAGGTATGGCTACACCTTC. As protein: CASSLSTGVRYGYTF.

CDR3 nucleotide sequence: TGTGCCAGCAGGTTAACTTATAGCAATCAGCCCCAGCATTTT. Translating it yields CASRLTYSNQPQHF. V usage is TRBV28 and J usage is TRBJ1-5; D uncertain. CDR1 and CDR2 from the germline V gene are MDHEN and SYDVKM. This CDR3 contains 14 residues. V was cut by 6 bases and J by 0 bases, with 9 bases left in between.

The chain carries TRBV6-2 or TRBV6-3 and TRBJ1-2; no clear D. Trimming shortened V by 5 bases and J by 8 bases, and 12 bases separated the two germline ends. The CDR3 is made up of 12 amino acids. Germline-derived CDR1 and CDR2 are MNHEY and SVGEGT. CDR3 DNA: TGTGCCAGCAGTACGATCCCCGGGGGCTACACCTTC. As protein: CASSTIPGGYTF.

The V call is TRBV18, the J call TRBJ1-1; a weak D match, TRBD1 (6 bases). The V end was cut by 0 bases, the J end by 1 base, with 9 bases between. Per germline, CDR1 KGHSH and CDR2 LQKENI. The CDR3 is 15 amino acids. The CDR3 coding sequence is TGTGCCAGCTCACCACCGGCGGGGGCGAACACTGAAGCTTTCTTT. This sequence encodes CASSPPAGANTEAFF.

The chain carries TRBV7-2 and TRBJ2-2; D perhaps matches TRBD2 (5 bases). This CDR3 has 15 amino acids. The V end lost 7 bases, the J end lost 0 bases, and 12 bases lay between the germline ends. Germline CDR1 is SGHTA and CDR2 is FQGNSA. In DNA form, the CDR3 reads TGTGCCAGCACGCTGGCCGGGACGAACACCGGGGAGCTGTTTTTT. It yields the protein CASTLAGTNTGELFF. Complete variable domain (other parts from reference TRBV7-2 and TRBJ2-2): GAGVSQSPSNKVTEKGKDVELRCDPISGHTALYWYRQSLGQGLEFLIYFQGNSAPDKSGLPSDRFSAERTGGSVSTLTIQRTQQEDSAVYLCASTLAGTNTGELFFGEGSRLTVL.

The rearrangement links TRBV7-9 to TRBJ1-1; D may be TRBD1 (6 bases). V was cut by 4 bases and J by 2 bases, with 8 bases left in between. Germline loops: CDR1 SEHNR, CDR2 FQNEAQ (reference sequence). CDR3 length: 13 amino acids. This CDR3 is CASSSQGNTEAFF. The CDR3 coding sequence is TGTGCCAGCAGCTCACAGGGAAACACTGAAGCTTTCTTT.

The chain carries TRBV11-2 and TRBJ1-1; tentative D call: TRBD1 (6 bases). V was pared by 4 bases and J by 0 bases, with 12 bases between. The CDR3 is 15 residues long. Germline CDR1 and CDR2: SGHAT and FQNNGV. CDR3 bases: TGTGCCAGCAGCTGGGGGGGGGCCATGAACACTGAAGCTTTCTTT. Its protein is CASSWGGAMNTEAFF.

J is TRBJ1-6 and V is TRBV15, with 9 bases lining up with TRBD1. Unmatched junction bases numbered 8, after V lost 4 bases and J lost 7 bases. There are 16 residues in the CDR3. CDR1 and CDR2 from the germline V gene are LNHNV and YYDKDF (reference sequence). CDR3: CATSISGQGRNSPLHF. Here the CDR3 DNA reads TGTGCCACCAGCATCAGTGGACAGGGGCGAAATTCACCCCTCCACTTT.

The chain recombines TRBV5-1 with TRBJ1-3; weak D call: TRBD1 (5 bases). CDR1 and CDR2 from the germline V gene are SGHRS and YFSETQ. This CDR3 has 15 amino acids. V shed 6 bases and J shed 1 base, with 14 bases lying between them. The CDR3 coding sequence is TGCGCCAGCACTCTCGAGGGGAGGTCTGGAAACACCATATATTTT. Translated: CASTLEGRSGNTIYF.

The chain recombines TRBV27 with TRBJ2-2, with 7 bases that match TRBD2. The CDR3 extends over 15 amino acids. With 3 bases clipped from V and 6 bases from J, the junction kept 7 bases outside the gene matches. Per the germline V gene, CDR1 is MNHEY and CDR2 is SMNVEV (reference sequence). The CDR3 nucleotides read TGTGCCAGCAGTTTCGCGGGAGCTCAGCCCGGGGAGCTGTTTTTT. This sequence encodes CASSFAGAQPGELFF.

This sequence joins TRBV7-2 and TRBJ1-1, with 7 bases aligning to TRBD1. The CDR3 extends over 15 amino acids. V gave up 5 bases and J gave up 4 bases; unmatched junction bases: 10. Germline CDR1 and CDR2: SGHTA and FQGNSA. The CDR3 bases are TGTGCCAGCAGCGCACTACAGGGGTCGGGCACTGAAGCTTTCTTT. It specifies CASSALQGSGTEAFF.

This clone was observed a single time. The chain combines TRBV12-3 or TRBV12-4 with TRBJ1-5; possible D gene TRBD1, 6 bases. The CDR3 extends over 12 amino acids. Trimming removed 2 bases at V and 10 bases at J, with 9 bases between. CDR3 nucleotide sequence: TGTGCCAGCAGTTTATCACAGGGCCCCCAGCATTTT. Translated: CASSLSQGPQHF.

This rearrangement joins TRBV30 to TRBJ1-3, with D tentatively TRBD1 (5 bases). The CDR3 is made up of 14 amino acids. The germline CDR1 and CDR2 sequences are GTSNPN and SVGIG (reference sequence). The ends were cut back, 3 bases at V and 2 bases at J, with 11 bases in the middle. The CDR3 DNA reads TGTGCCTGGAGCCAAGGGGCGGCTGGAAACACCATATATTTT. Translating it yields CAWSQGAAGNTIYF.

V and J are TRBV12-3 or TRBV12-4 and TRBJ1-2; D remains unclear. Trimming stripped 7 bases from V and 7 bases from J, with 10 bases between. This CDR3 has 11 residues. The DNA of the CDR3 is TGTGCCAGCACCCGCCTGGCTGGCTACACCTTC. Translated, it gives CASTRLAGYTF.

This rearrangement joins TRBV30 to TRBJ2-7; D is ambiguous. The CDR3 extends over 11 amino acids. Germline V lookup: CDR1 GTSNPN, CDR2 SVGIG (reference sequence). The ends were cut back, 2 bases at V and 1 base at J, with 3 bases in the middle. The CDR3, as DNA: TGTGCCTGGAGTTTATCCTACGAGCAGTACTTC. It yields the protein CAWSLSYEQYF.

The rearrangement joins TRBV27 to TRBJ2-1, with D possibly matching TRBD2 (5 bases). Trimming took off 5 bases at V and 8 bases at J, with 16 bases between the two ends. This CDR3 is 14 amino acids long. The germline CDR1 and CDR2 sequences are MNHEY and SMNVEV (reference sequence). The CDR3 DNA sequence: TGTGCCAGCAGTGCCCCGGGGAGTGGCGATGAGCAGTTCTTC. Translating it yields CASSAPGSGDEQFF.

The chain employs TRBV5-1 and TRBJ1-4, with 7 bases fitting TRBD1. V gave up 4 bases and J gave up 6 bases; unmatched junction bases: 6. The CDR3 totals 14 residues. The V gene's germline CDR1 is SGHRS and CDR2 YFSETQ. This CDR3 reads CASSVGTEHEKLFF. The CDR3 coding sequence is TGCGCCAGCAGCGTAGGGACAGAGCATGAAAAACTGTTTTTT.

The V call is TRBV6-5, the J call TRBJ1-1; TRBD1 aligns across 8 bases. The CDR3 extends over 15 amino acids. Germline assignment: CDR1 MNHEY and CDR2 SVGAGI. J lost 0 bases, V lost 7 bases, and 7 bases had no gene match. The CDR3 DNA reads as TGTGCCAGCAAGCTCAGGGGGCGGATGAACACTGAAGCTTTCTTT. This gives the protein CASKLRGRMNTEAFF.